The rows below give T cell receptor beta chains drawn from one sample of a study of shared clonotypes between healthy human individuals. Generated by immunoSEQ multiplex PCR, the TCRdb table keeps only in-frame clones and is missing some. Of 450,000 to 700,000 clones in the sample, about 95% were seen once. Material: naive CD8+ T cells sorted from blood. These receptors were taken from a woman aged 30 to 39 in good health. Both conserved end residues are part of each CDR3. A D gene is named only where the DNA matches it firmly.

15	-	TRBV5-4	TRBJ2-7	TGTGCCAGCAGTTTACCTCACTACCCCCGCTACGAGCAGTACTTC	CASSLPHYPRYEQYF
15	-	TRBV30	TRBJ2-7	TGTGCCTGGAGTGTAGGACCGTCGAAGTCCTACGAGCAGTACTTC	CAWSVGPSKSYEQYF
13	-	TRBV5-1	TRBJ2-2	TGCGCCAGCAGCTTGACAGGGACCGGGGAGCTGTTTTTT	CASSLTGTGELFF
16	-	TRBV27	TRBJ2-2	TGTGCCAGCAGTTTTATCGCAGGGGTCTACACCGGGGAGCTGTTTTTT	CASSFIAGVYTGELFF
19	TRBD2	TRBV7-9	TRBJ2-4	TGTGCCAGCAGCTTGGTCCCGGGAGGGGGGCCTCGAGCCAAAAACATTCAGTACTTC	CASSLVPGGGPRAKNIQYF
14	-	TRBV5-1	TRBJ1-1	TGCGCCAGCAGCCTGTATAGCGGGAACACTGAAGCTTTCTTT	CASSLYSGNTEAFF
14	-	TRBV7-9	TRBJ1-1	TGTGCCAGCAGCTTTGCCGGGGGAGGTACTGAAGCTTTCTTT	CASSFAGGGTEAFF
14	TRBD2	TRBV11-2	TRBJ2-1	TGTGCCAGCAGCCTAAGCGGGAGAGACAATGAGCAGTTCTTC	CASSLSGRDNEQFF
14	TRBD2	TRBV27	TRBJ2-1	TGTGCCAGCAGTCTTGCGGGAGGTCAAAATGAGCAGTTCTTC	CASSLAGGQNEQFF
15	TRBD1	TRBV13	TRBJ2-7	TGTGCCAGCAGCCCCAACAGCCGGGACAGGTATCTTCGGGCCTTC	CASSPNSRDRYLRAF
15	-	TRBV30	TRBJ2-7	TGTGCCTGGAGTGTCTGGCAGGCCCGCTCCTACGAGCAGTACTTC	CAWSVWQARSYEQYF
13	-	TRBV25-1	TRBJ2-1	TGTGCCAGCAGTGTTCGCTCCTACAATGAGCAGTTCTTC	CASSVRSYNEQFF
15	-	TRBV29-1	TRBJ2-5	TGCAGCGTTGAAGATCCCCAGTCCGGGGTAGAGACCCAGTACTTC	CSVEDPQSGVETQYF
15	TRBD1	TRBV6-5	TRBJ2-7	TGTGCCAGCAGTCCTCAGGACAGGGGGCCCTACGAGCAGTACTTC	CASSPQDRGPYEQYF
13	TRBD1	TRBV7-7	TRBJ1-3	TGTGCCAGCAGCCTGGGACAGGGAAACACCATATATTTT	CASSLGQGNTIYF
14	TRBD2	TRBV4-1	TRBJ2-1	TGCGCCAGCAGCCCAGGGACTACAAAAAATGAGCAGTTCTTC	CASSPGTTKNEQFF
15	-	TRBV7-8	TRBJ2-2	TGTGCCAGCAGCTTACACTCGGGAGACACCGGGGAGCTGTTTTTT	CASSLHSGDTGELFF